This T cell receptor beta chain was recovered during a study of blood T cell repertoires in COVID-19. Germline values: CDR1 MNHEY, CDR2 SVGAGI. V dropped 6 bases and J dropped 3 bases, with 12 bases sitting between them. The CDR3 runs 14 residues. Profiled with immunoSEQ multiplex PCR; TCRdb holds only in-frame clones, not every one. The sample records some 150,000 clones, 80% to 85% being singletons. The chain is built from TRBV6-5 and TRBJ1-5; tentative D call: TRBD1 (5 bases). The TCR comes from a woman in her forties or fifties who had been exposed to COVID-19. Sequencing was done on a sample of PBMCs or T cells enriched from blood (not recorded which). The DNA for the CDR3 is TGTGCCAGCAGGATAGGGGTCCCCAATCAGCCCCAGCATTTT. Translation: CASRIGVPNQPQHF.